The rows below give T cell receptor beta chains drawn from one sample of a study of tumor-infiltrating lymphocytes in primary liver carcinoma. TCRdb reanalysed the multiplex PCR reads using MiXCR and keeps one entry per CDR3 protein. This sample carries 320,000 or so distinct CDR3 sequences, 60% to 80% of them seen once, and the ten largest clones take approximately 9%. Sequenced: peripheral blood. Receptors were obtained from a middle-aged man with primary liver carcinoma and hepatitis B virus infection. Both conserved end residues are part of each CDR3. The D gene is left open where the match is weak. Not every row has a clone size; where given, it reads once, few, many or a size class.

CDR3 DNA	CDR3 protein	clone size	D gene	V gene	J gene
TGTGCCAGCAGCTTGGCCTCGGGGGCTAGCGGATGGAATACGCAGTATTTT	CASSLASGASGWNTQYF	few	.	TRBV5-4	TRBJ2-3
TGCGCCAGCAGCTGGGACTGTCTATCCACCGGGGAGCTGTTTTTT	CASSWDCLSTGELFF	.	.	TRBV5-1	TRBJ2-2
TGTGCCAGCAGCTTAGCGGGATGGGTGCCTGAAGCTTTCTTT	CASSLAGWVPEAFF	.	.	TRBV11-2	TRBJ1-1
TGCAGCGTTTCTTACCATGTTAATGAAAAACTGTTCTTT	CSVSYHVNEKLFF	.	.	TRBV29-1	TRBJ1-4
TGTGCCAGCAGTTTAAGGGCTCCCAGGTCCTACAATGAGCAGCTCTTC	CASSLRAPRSYNEQLF	.	.	TRBV28	TRBJ2-1
TGTGCCACTGGGAAGGGGAGTGAAGCTATCTTT	CATGKGSEAIF	.	.	TRBV24-1	TRBJ1-1
TGTGCCAGCACCGACAATACCTCCTACAATGAGCAGTTCTTC	CASTDNTSYNEQFF	.	.	TRBV6-5	TRBJ2-1
TGCAGTCACGGGGAGATTTTCTCCTACGAGCAGTGCTTC	CSHGEIFSYEQCF	.	.	TRBV20-1	TRBJ2-7
TGCGCCAGCAGCTTGTCGCTCTCCACCTATCCGTTCTTC	CASSLSLSTYPFF	.	.	TRBV5-1	TRBJ2-1
TGTGCCACCAGTGATAGCGGGAGCCCTATCACCGGGGAGCTGTTTTTT	CATSDSGSPITGELFF	.	TRBD2	TRBV24-1	TRBJ2-2